This T cell receptor (beta chain) was recovered during a study of radiotherapy plus CTLA-4 blockade in lung cancer. Focal radiation and CTLA-4 blockade (ipilimumab) were tested in chemo-refractory metastatic non-small-cell lung cancer patients. Here immunoSEQ multiplex PCR was the method, and the copy in TCRdb shows in-frame clones only, minus some. This repertoire shows roughly 110,000 clones, 85% to 90% found once; its top ten account for around 2%. The length of the CDR3 is 14 residues. V was cut by 4 bases and J by 4 bases, with 14 bases left in between. The germline CDR1 and CDR2 sequences are SGDLS and YYNGEE.

The chain employs TRBV9 and TRBJ1-2, with D perhaps matching TRBD1 (5 bases). The sample in question was peripheral blood, obtained from a patient treated with radiotherapy plus ipilimumab. The TCR originated in a human donor with non-small cell lung cancer that progressed on radiotherapy plus ipilimumab. Some clones in this sample may be carry-over from other donors' samples. CDR3 sequence reads: CASSQLGGSYGYTF. In DNA, the CDR3 is TGTGCCAGCAGCCAATTGGGGGGATCCTATGGCTACACCTTC.